This record looks at one TCR beta chain sequence and its context. Original processing methods: Estimated nucleated cell counts came from reference gene primer amplification. Libraries were prepared by immunoSEQ multiplex PCR; TCRdb keeps only in-frame clonotypes and omits some of them. V, J and clone size are taken as reported in that table, and D and trimming were inferred from the DNA itself. The sample contains some 78,000 clones, roughly 88% of which appear only once. V lost 0 bases and J 2 bases, leaving 8 bases between the germline ends. The CDR3 consists of 16 residues. Germline lookup yields CDR1 ENHRY and CDR2 SYGVKD. The entry originates in a study of blood T cell repertoires in COVID-19. About the study: Nucleic acid was either cDNA or gDNA, and it came from T cells, B-cell-depleted T cells, or PBMCs.

The chain carries TRBV10-3 and TRBJ2-6, with a possible D match to TRBD1 (5 bases). The receptor comes from a man aged 50 to 59 with active or convalescent COVID-19. Sequencing was carried out using peripheral blood. The CDR3 region has the DNA TGTGCCATCAGTGAGTCTTTAGGGGCTGGGGCCAACGTCCTGACTTTC. This gives the protein CAISESLGAGANVLTF.